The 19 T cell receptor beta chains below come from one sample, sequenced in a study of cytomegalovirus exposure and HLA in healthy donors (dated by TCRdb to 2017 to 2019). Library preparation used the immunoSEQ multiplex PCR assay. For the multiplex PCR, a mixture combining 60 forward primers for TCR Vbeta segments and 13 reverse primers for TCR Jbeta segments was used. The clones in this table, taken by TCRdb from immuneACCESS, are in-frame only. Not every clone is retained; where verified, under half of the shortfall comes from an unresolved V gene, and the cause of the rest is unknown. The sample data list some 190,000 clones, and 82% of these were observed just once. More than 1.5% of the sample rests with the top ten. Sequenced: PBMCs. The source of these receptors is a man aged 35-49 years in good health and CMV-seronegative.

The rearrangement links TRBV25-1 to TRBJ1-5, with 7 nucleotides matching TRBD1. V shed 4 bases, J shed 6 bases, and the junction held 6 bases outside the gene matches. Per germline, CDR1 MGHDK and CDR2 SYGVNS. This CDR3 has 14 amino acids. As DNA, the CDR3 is TGTGCCAGCAGTGGACAGGGTATCCGTCAGCCCCAGCATTTT. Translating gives CASSGQGIRQPQHF.

CDR3 protein: CASGTGQPQHF. The CDR3 coding sequence is TGTGCCAGCGGGACTGGTCAGCCCCAGCATTTT. The V and J genes are TRBV27 and TRBJ1-5, with D maybe TRBD1 (5 bases). CDR1 MNHEY and CDR2 SMNVEV come from the germline V gene (reference sequence). This CDR3 region has 11 residues. V lost 8 bases to trimming and J lost 6 bases, with 8 bases between them.

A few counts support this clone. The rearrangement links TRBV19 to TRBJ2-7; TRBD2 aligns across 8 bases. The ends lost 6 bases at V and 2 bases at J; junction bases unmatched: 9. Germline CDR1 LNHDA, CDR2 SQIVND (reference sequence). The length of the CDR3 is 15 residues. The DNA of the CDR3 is TGTGCCAGTAGGGAACAAGCGGGAGAACCCTACGAGCAGTACTTC. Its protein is CASREQAGEPYEQYF.

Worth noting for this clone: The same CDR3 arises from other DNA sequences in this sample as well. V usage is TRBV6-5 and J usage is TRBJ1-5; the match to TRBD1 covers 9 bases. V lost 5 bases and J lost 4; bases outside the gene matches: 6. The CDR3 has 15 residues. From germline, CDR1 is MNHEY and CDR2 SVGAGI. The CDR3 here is CASSPVQGANQPQHF. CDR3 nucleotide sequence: TGTGCCAGCAGTCCTGTACAGGGGGCTAATCAGCCCCAGCATTTT.

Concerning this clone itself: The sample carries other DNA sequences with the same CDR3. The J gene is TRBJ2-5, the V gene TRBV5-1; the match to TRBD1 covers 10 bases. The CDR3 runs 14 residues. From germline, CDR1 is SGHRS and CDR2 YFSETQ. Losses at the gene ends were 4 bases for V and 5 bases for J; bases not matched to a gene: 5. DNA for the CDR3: TGCGCCAGCAGCCTGACAGGGGGCAGGGAGACCCAGTACTTC. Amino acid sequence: CASSLTGGRETQYF.

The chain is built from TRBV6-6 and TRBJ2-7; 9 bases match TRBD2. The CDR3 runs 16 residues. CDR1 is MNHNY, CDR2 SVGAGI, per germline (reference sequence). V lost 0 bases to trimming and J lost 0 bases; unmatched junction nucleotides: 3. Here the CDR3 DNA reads TGTGCCAGCAGTTACTCAGTAGCGGGGGTCTCCTACGAGCAGTACTTC. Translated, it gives CASSYSVAGVSYEQYF.

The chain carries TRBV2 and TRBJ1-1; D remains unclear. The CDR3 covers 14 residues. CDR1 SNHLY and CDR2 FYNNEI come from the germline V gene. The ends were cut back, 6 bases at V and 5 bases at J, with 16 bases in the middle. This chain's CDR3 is CASSPKSGTTEAFF. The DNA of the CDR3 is TGTGCCAGCAGCCCCAAGTCGGGTACGACTGAAGCTTTCTTT.

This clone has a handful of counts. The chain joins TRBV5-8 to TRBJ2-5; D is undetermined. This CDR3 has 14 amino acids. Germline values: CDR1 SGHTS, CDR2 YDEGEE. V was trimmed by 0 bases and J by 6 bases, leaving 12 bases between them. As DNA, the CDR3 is TGTGCCAGCAGCTTGGCCGTCAGGTTGCAGACCCAGTACTTC. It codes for CASSLAVRLQTQYF.

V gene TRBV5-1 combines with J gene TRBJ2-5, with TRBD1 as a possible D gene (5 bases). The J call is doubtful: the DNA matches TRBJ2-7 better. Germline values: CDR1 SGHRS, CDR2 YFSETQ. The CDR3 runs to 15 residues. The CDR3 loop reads CASSVGRTSSYEQYF. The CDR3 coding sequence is TGCGCCAGCAGCGTTGGACGGACAAGCTCCTACGAGCAGTACTTC.

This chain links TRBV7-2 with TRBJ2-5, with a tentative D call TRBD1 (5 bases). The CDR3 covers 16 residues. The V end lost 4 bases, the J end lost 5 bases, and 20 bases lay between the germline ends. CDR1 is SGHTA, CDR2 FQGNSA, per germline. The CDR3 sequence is CASSSEAGMTEETQYF. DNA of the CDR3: TGTGCCAGCAGCTCCGAGGCAGGGATGACCGAGGAGACCCAGTACTTC.

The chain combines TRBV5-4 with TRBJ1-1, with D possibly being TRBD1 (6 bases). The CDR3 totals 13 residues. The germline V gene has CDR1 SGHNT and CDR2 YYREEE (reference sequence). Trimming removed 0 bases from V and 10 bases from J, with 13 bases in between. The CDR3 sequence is CASSLGQGLGAFF. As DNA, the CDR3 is TGTGCCAGCAGCTTGGGGCAGGGGCTAGGAGCTTTCTTT. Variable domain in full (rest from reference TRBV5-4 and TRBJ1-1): ETGVTQSPTHLIKTRGQQVTLRCSSQSGHNTVSWYQQALGQGPQFIFQYYREEENGRGNFPPRFSGLQFPNYSSELNVNALELDDSALYLCASSLGQGLGAFFGQGTRLTVV.

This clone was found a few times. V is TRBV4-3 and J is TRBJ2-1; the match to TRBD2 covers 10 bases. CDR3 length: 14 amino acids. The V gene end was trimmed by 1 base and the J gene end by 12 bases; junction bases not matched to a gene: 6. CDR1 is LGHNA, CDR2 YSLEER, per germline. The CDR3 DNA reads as TGCGCCAGCAGCCAAGGGACTAGCGGAACTGTGCAGTTCTTC. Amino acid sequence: CASSQGTSGTVQFF.

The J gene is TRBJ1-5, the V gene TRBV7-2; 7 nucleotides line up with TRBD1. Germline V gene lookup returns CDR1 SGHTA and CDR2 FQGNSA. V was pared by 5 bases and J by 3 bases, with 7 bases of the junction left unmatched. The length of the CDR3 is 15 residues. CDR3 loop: CASSVRGTTNQPQHF. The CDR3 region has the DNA TGTGCCAGCAGCGTCAGGGGGACAACCAATCAGCCCCAGCATTTT.

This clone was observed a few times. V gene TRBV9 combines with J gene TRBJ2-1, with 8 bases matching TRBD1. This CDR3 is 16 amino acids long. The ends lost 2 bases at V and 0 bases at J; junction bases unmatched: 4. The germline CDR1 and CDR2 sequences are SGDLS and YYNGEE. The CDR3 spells CASSVRTGSSYNEQFF. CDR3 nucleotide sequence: TGTGCCAGCAGCGTTAGGACAGGGAGCTCCTACAATGAGCAGTTCTTC.

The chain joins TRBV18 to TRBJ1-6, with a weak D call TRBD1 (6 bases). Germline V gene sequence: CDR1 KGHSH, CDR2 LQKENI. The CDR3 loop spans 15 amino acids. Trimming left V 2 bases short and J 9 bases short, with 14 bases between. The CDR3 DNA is TGTGCCAGCTCACCAGATCAACCAGGGGCTTCACCCCTCCACTTT. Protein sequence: CASSPDQPGASPLHF. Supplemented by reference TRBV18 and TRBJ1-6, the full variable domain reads NAGVMQNPRHLVRRRGQEARLRCSPMKGHSHVYWYRQLPEEGLKFMVYLQKENIIDESGMPKERFSAEFPKEGPSILRIQQVVRGDSAAYFCASSPDQPGASPLHFGNGTRLTVT.

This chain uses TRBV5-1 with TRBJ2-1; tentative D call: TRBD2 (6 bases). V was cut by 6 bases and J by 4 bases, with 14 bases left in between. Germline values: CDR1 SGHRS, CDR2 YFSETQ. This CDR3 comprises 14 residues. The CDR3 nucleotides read TGCGCCAGCACCCCGGGAGCGATATACAATGAGCAGTTCTTC. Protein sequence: CASTPGAIYNEQFF.

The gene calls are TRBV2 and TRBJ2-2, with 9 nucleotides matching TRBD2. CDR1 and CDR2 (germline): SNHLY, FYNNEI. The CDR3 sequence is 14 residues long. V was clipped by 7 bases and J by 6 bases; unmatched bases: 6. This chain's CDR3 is CASTWTSEAGELFF. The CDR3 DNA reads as TGTGCCAGCACCTGGACTAGCGAGGCCGGGGAGCTGTTTTTT.

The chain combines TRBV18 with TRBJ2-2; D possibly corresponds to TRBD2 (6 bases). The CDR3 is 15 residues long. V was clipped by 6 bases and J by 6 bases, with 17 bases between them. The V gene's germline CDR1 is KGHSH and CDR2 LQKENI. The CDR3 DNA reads TGTGCCAGCTCCCTTTTCCGGGAGAGGGCCGGGGAGCTGTTTTTT. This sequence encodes CASSLFRERAGELFF.

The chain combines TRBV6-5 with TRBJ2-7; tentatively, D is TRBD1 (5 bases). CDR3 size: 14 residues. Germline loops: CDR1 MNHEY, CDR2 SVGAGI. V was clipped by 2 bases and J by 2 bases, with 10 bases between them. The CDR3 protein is CASSYARGAYEQYF. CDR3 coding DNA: TGTGCCAGCAGTTACGCTAGGGGCGCCTACGAGCAGTACTTC.